The source of this TCR beta chain is a study of blood T cells in healthy people across ages. A second roughly 7 to 11 cycle PCR used barcoded and J-beta primers. TCRdb itself ran the 5' RACE reads through MiXCR, one entry per CDR3 protein. In the table there are 1.5 million to 2 million distinct CDR3 sequences, just under 50% of which are singletons. Researchers collected about 9.1 milliliters of peripheral blood from every single donor. The CDR3 has 15 residues. Germline CDR1 is SGHAT and CDR2 is FQNNGV. Trimming removed 1 base at V and 2 bases at J, with 10 bases between. This clonotype was counted a few times.

Sequencing was done on a sample of blood. The sequence was collected from a woman aged 40 to 50 in good health. The chain employs TRBV11-2 and TRBJ2-3, with D perhaps matching TRBD2 (6 bases). Here the CDR3 DNA reads TGTGCCAGCAGCTTAGTATGGACTAACACAGATACGCAGTATTTT. Translated, it gives CASSLVWTNTDTQYF.